The 27 T cell receptor beta chains in this list originate from one sample, sequenced in a study of blood T cell repertoires in COVID-19 (dated by TCRdb to about 2020). Libraries came from the immunoSEQ multiplex PCR assay. TCRdb carries this immuneACCESS record with in-frame sequences only. Its versions omit some clonotypes, under half of them owing to an unresolved V gene in the studies checked, with the rest unexplained. The sample table shows approximately 290,000 clones, and 80% to 90% are seen once. The ten largest make up more than 3.5% of the sample. Sequenced sample: PBMCs or T cells enriched from blood (not recorded which). The receptors originated from a woman aged 25 to 39 who had recovered from COVID-19.

This chain uses TRBV27 with TRBJ2-1; TRBD2 might be the D (5 bases). V dropped 3 bases and J dropped 9 bases, with 15 bases sitting between them. This CDR3 has 14 amino acids. CDR1 and CDR2 from the germline V gene are MNHEY and SMNVEV (reference sequence). CDR3 region: CASSLASPNGEQFF. For the CDR3, the DNA is TGTGCCAGCAGTTTGGCTAGCCCCAATGGTGAGCAGTTCTTC.

This clone was observed a single time. J is TRBJ1-2 and V is TRBV5-8; D remains ambiguous. There are 13 residues in the CDR3. The germline V gene encodes CDR1 SGHTS and CDR2 YDEGEE. V was cut by 2 bases and J by 8 bases, with 13 bases left in between. Here the CDR3 DNA reads TGTGCCAGCAGCTTCACTAATCTGAAGGGCTACACCTTC. It is translated as CASSFTNLKGYTF.

The V and J genes are TRBV27 and TRBJ2-1; 10 bases line up with TRBD1. Germline CDR1 reads MNHEY; CDR2 reads SMNVEV (reference sequence). This CDR3 has 15 residues. The trim removed 5 bases at V and 6 bases at J, leaving 7 bases unmatched. CDR3 amino acids: CASSPGQGRFNEQFF. The CDR3 bases are TGTGCCAGCAGTCCGGGACAGGGGCGTTTCAATGAGCAGTTCTTC.

The chain couples TRBV7-9 to TRBJ2-7; D is perhaps TRBD1 (6 bases). CDR1 is SEHNR and CDR2 is FQNEAQ in the germline V gene (reference sequence). V lost 5 bases and J lost 0, with 20 bases in between. This CDR3 region has 17 residues. CDR3 sequence: CASSVGEWWDNSYEQYF. CDR3 nucleotide sequence: TGTGCCAGCAGCGTTGGCGAATGGTGGGACAACTCCTACGAGCAGTACTTC.

V and J are TRBV9 and TRBJ2-7; 9 bases match TRBD1. The V gene's germline CDR1 is SGDLS and CDR2 YYNGEE. The ends lost 4 bases at V and 5 bases at J; junction bases unmatched: 10. The CDR3 sequence is 15 residues long. This chain's CDR3 is CASSFTEDRGHEQYF. DNA for the CDR3: TGTGCCAGCAGCTTCACCGAGGACAGGGGACACGAGCAGTACTTC.

The chain is built from TRBV4-2 and TRBJ2-1, with D perhaps TRBD2 (7 bases). CDR1 LGHNA and CDR2 YNFKEQ come from the germline V gene. The CDR3 length is 14 residues. V shed 9 bases and J shed 8 bases, with 20 bases lying between them. CDR3 loop: CASSFRGADDEQFF. CDR3 nucleotide sequence: TGTGCCAGTTCCTTCCGGGGGGCAGACGATGAGCAGTTCTTC.

V is TRBV2 and J is TRBJ2-2, with 7 bases aligning to TRBD1. Germline V lookup: CDR1 SNHLY, CDR2 FYNNEI. The length of the CDR3 is 15 residues. The ends lost 5 bases at V and 3 bases at J; junction bases unmatched: 6. This chain's CDR3 is CASSPRDRYTGELFF. As DNA, the CDR3 is TGTGCCAGCAGTCCACGGGACAGATACACCGGGGAGCTGTTTTTT.

This clone came up a few times. The J gene is TRBJ2-7, the V gene TRBV18, with a weak D call TRBD2 (5 bases). The CDR3 runs 15 residues. Germline CDR1 and CDR2: KGHSH and LQKENI. Between the trimmed V and J ends, which lost 3 bases and 2 bases, there was a span of 14 bases. The CDR3 here is CASSPGLEFAYEQYF. DNA of the CDR3: TGTGCCAGCTCACCCGGACTCGAATTCGCCTACGAGCAGTACTTC. The full variable domain, its missing parts supplied by reference TRBV18 and TRBJ2-7, is NAGVMQNPRHLVRRRGQEARLRCSPMKGHSHVYWYRQLPEEGLKFMVYLQKENIIDESGMPKERFSAEFPKEGPSILRIQQVVRGDSAAYFCASSPGLEFAYEQYFGPGTRLTVT.

This chain connects TRBV28 to TRBJ1-6; D is possibly TRBD1 (5 bases). The germline V gene encodes CDR1 MDHEN and CDR2 SYDVKM. The length of the CDR3 is 14 residues. V shed 5 bases and J shed 9 bases, with 14 bases lying between them. The CDR3 coding sequence is TGTGCCAGCAGTCCCGGGGGGGGAGGTTCACCCCTCCACTTT. Amino acid sequence: CASSPGGGGSPLHF. The complete variable domain, with remaining parts taken from reference TRBV28 and TRBJ1-6, reads DVKVTQSSRYLVKRTGEKVFLECVQDMDHENMFWYRQDPGLGLRLIYFSYDVKMKEKGDIPEGYSVSREKKERFSLILESASTNQTSMYLCASSPGGGGSPLHFGNGTRLTVT.

The V gene is TRBV18, the J gene TRBJ2-1; no reliable D call. Germline CDR1 and CDR2: KGHSH and LQKENI. The CDR3 covers 17 residues. V was clipped by 1 base and J by 1 base, with 14 bases between them. CDR3 bases: TGTGCCAGCTCACCACAGGTAGCCGTTGGATCCTACAATGAGCAGTTCTTC. It yields the protein CASSPQVAVGSYNEQFF.

The CDR3 DNA follows: TGTGCCAGCATGGGGGGACAGGGACGGGATACGCAGTATTTT. It specifies CASMGGQGRDTQYF. This sequence joins TRBV5-5 and TRBJ2-3; 9 bases match TRBD1. Looked up from germline, CDR1 is SGHKS and CDR2 is YYEKEE (reference sequence). This CDR3 comprises 14 residues. V was pared by 6 bases and J by 6 bases, with 8 bases of the junction left unmatched.

The chain uses TRBV2 and TRBJ2-3; 13 bases align to TRBD2. With 3 bases clipped from V and 5 bases from J, the junction kept 14 bases outside the gene matches. Germline V gene lookup returns CDR1 SNHLY and CDR2 FYNNEI. This CDR3 spans 19 amino acids. The CDR3 loop is CASSDLDMPGLAGKDTQYF. For the CDR3, the DNA is TGTGCCAGCAGTGATCTGGATATGCCGGGACTAGCGGGAAAAGATACGCAGTATTTT.

The chain recombines TRBV21-1 with TRBJ1-1; the table's TRBD1 call for D was not verified on the DNA. TRBV21-1 is a pseudogene. The CDR3 totals 18 residues. The CDR3 region has the DNA TGTGCCAGCAGCTGCAACGAAAGACAGAAAGTGATGAACACTGAAGCTTTCTTT. Its protein is CASSCNERQKVMNTEAFF.

The chain recombines TRBV7-2 with TRBJ1-5; TRBD1 might be the D (6 bases). CDR1 and CDR2 (germline): SGHTA, FQGNSA. CDR3 size: 14 residues. With 6 bases removed from V and 5 bases from J, the gap between germline ends came to 14 bases. CDR3 nucleotide sequence: TGTGCCAGCAGGGGGGGGCAGGGACATCAGCCCCAGCATTTT. It yields the protein CASRGGQGHQPQHF.

V usage is TRBV4-1 and J usage is TRBJ2-7; the D is unclear. Germline V gene data show CDR1 as MGHRA and CDR2 as YSYEKL. Trimming cost V 0 bases and J 3 bases, with 9 bases left between them. The length of the CDR3 is 14 residues. CDR3 nucleotide sequence: TGCGCCAGCAGCCAAGAACTGAGGAGCTACGAGCAGTACTTC. Amino acids: CASSQELRSYEQYF.

This chain joins TRBV19 and TRBJ1-1; 9 bases line up with TRBD1. The V segment lost 3 bases and the J segment 5 bases; nucleotides outside the gene matches: 7. In germline, CDR1 is LNHDA, CDR2 SQIVND (reference sequence). This CDR3 has 15 residues. The CDR3 protein is CASSIGDREGTEAFF. DNA for the CDR3: TGTGCCAGTAGTATCGGGGACAGGGAGGGGACTGAAGCTTTCTTT.

The chain is built from TRBV18 and TRBJ2-1, with 9 bases aligning to TRBD1. CDR1 is KGHSH and CDR2 is LQKENI in the germline V gene. CDR3 length: 17 residues. V shed 1 base and J 6 bases; nucleotides not matched to a gene: 10. The CDR3 region is CASSPLPGTGRGNEQFF. CDR3 bases: TGTGCCAGCTCACCACTCCCCGGGACAGGGAGGGGCAATGAGCAGTTCTTC.

The table lists this clone with a few counts. The chain employs TRBV5-1 and TRBJ1-1; D is undetermined. Trimming took off 4 bases at V and 4 bases at J, with 29 bases between the two ends. In germline, CDR1 is SGHRS, CDR2 YFSETQ. The CDR3 consists of 19 residues. For the CDR3, the DNA is TGCGCCAGCAGCCTAAACTCCTTTTATGCGGGTACCATGGGCACTGAAGCTTTCTTT. As protein: CASSLNSFYAGTMGTEAFF.

This clone occurred once. This chain joins TRBV5-1 and TRBJ2-1, with TRBD2 matching 9 bases. The junction had 7 bases not matched to a gene; V was cut back by 4 bases and J by 5 bases. This CDR3 comprises 15 residues. The germline V gene encodes CDR1 SGHRS and CDR2 YFSETQ. Written as DNA, the CDR3 is TGCGCCAGCAGCCCTGCGGGAGGGCCGGACAATGAGCAGTTCTTC. Protein product: CASSPAGGPDNEQFF.

J is TRBJ2-2 and V is TRBV14, with D unclear. Trimming stripped 4 bases from V and 1 base from J, with 7 bases between. Per germline, CDR1 SGHDN and CDR2 FVKESK. The CDR3 contains 14 residues. The CDR3: CASSPRLNTGELFF. DNA for the CDR3: TGTGCCAGCAGCCCGCGACTGAACACCGGGGAGCTGTTTTTT.

The chain has TRBV6-6 and TRBJ2-5; 9 bases agree with TRBD1. J was trimmed by 0 bases and V by 8 bases; bases with no gene match: 4. Germline-derived CDR1 and CDR2 are MNHNY and SVGAGI (reference sequence). This CDR3 is built from 14 residues. The CDR3 region has the DNA TGTGCCAGCGGTGGACAGGGGTACCAAGAGACCCAGTACTTC. Its translation is CASGGQGYQETQYF.

In its sample, this clone was seen many times. The J gene is TRBJ2-5, the V gene TRBV7-9; D possibly corresponds to TRBD2 (6 bases). Looked up from germline, CDR1 is SEHNR and CDR2 is FQNEAQ (reference sequence). This CDR3 is 15 amino acids long. Trimming left V 6 bases short and J 4 bases short, with 18 bases between. This chain's CDR3 is CASRDRRDPRETQYF. The CDR3, as DNA: TGTGCCAGCAGGGATCGGCGGGACCCGCGAGAGACCCAGTACTTC. The whole variable domain, filled in from reference TRBV7-9 and TRBJ2-5, reads DTGVSQNPRHKITKRGQNVTFRCDPISEHNRLYWYRQTLGQGPEFLTYFQNEAQLEKSRLLSDRFSAERPKGSFSTLEIQRTEQGDSAMYLCASRDRRDPRETQYFGPGTRLLVL.

V is TRBV27 and J is TRBJ1-2, with D hard to call. The V and J ends lost 5 bases and 7 bases respectively, with 14 bases between them. Germline CDR1 reads MNHEY; CDR2 reads SMNVEV (reference sequence). The CDR3 spans 13 residues. The CDR3 coding sequence is TGTGCCAGCAGTCCCTCCGGGTCCGCTGGCTACACCTTC. Translating it yields CASSPSGSAGYTF.

The genes are TRBV20-1 and TRBJ1-3, with 9 bases identical to TRBD1. CDR3 length: 15 amino acids. V was clipped by 3 bases and J by 0 bases; unmatched bases: 3. Germline assignment: CDR1 DFQATT and CDR2 SNEGSKA (reference sequence). The CDR3 protein is CSASGTGHSGNTIYF. The CDR3 nucleotides read TGCAGTGCTAGTGGGACAGGGCACTCTGGAAACACCATATATTTT.

The chain carries TRBV5-1 and TRBJ2-7, with a weak D call TRBD2 (5 bases). The V gene lost 5 bases and the J gene lost 6 bases, with 15 bases spanning the gap. The CDR3 is made up of 13 amino acids. CDR1 SGHRS and CDR2 YFSETQ come from the germline V gene. The CDR3 loop reads CASSPGRAGEQYF. CDR3 nucleotide sequence: TGCGCCAGCAGTCCTGGGCGGGCGGGCGAGCAGTACTTC.

The rearrangement links TRBV5-1 to TRBJ2-7; TRBD1 matches at 7 bases. J gave up 0 bases and V 6 bases, and 6 bases lay outside the gene matches. Germline V gives CDR1 SGHRS, CDR2 YFSETQ. The CDR3 contains 14 residues. The CDR3 region is CASNRGGSSYEQYF. For the CDR3, the DNA is TGCGCCAGCAACAGAGGGGGCTCCTCCTACGAGCAGTACTTC.

This rearrangement joins TRBV20-1 to TRBJ2-1; 9 nucleotides align to TRBD2. Germline V CDR1 and CDR2: DFQATT, SNEGSKA (reference sequence). The CDR3 loop spans 17 amino acids. Unmatched junction bases numbered 14, after V lost 3 bases and J lost 5 bases. CDR3 coding DNA: TGCAGTGCTAGTATTTCAAGCGGGGGGCGATTAAACAATGAGCAGTTCTTC. Protein product: CSASISSGGRLNNEQFF.